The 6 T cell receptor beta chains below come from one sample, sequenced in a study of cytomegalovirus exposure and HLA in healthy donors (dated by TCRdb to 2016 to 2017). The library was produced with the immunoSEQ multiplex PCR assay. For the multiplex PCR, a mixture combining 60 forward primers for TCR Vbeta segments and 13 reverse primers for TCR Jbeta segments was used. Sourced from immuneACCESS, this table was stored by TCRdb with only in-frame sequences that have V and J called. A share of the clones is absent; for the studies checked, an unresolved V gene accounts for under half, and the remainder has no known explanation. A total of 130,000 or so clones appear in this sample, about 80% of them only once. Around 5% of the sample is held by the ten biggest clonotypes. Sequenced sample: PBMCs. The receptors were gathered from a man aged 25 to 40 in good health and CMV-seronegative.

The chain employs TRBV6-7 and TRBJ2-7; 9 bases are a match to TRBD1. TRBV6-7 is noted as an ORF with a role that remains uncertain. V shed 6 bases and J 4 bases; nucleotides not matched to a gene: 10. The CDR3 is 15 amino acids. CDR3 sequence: CASRKTGGKSYEQYF. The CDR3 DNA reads TGTGCCAGCAGGAAAACAGGGGGCAAGTCGTACGAGCAGTACTTC.

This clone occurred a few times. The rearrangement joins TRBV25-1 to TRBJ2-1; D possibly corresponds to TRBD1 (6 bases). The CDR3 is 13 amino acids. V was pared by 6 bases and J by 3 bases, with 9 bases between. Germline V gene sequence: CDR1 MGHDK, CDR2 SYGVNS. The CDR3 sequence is CASRWGLYNEQFF. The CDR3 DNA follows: TGTGCCAGCAGATGGGGGCTCTACAATGAGCAGTTCTTC.

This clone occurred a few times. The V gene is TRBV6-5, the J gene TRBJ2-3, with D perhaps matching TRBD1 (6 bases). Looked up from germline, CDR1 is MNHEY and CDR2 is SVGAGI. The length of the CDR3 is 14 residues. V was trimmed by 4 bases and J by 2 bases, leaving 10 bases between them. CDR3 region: CASSSRQATDTQYF. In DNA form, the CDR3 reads TGTGCCAGCAGTTCACGACAGGCCACAGATACGCAGTATTTT.

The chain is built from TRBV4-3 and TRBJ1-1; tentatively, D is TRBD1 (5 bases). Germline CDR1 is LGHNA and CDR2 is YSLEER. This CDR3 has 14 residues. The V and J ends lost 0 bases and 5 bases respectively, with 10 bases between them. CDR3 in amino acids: CASSQDRGWTEAFF. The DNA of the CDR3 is TGCGCCAGCAGCCAAGACCGGGGGTGGACTGAAGCTTTCTTT.

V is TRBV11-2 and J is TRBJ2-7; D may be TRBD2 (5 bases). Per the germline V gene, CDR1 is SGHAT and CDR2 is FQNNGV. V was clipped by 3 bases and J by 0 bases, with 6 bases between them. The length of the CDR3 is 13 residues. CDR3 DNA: TGTGCCAGCAGCTTTAGCGACTCCTACGAGCAGTACTTC. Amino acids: CASSFSDSYEQYF.

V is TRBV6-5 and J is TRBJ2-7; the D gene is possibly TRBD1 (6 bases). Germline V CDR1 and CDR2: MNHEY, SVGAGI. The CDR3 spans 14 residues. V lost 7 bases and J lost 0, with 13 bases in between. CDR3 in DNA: TGTGCCAGCAACGCCGCGGACAGCTCCTACGAGCAGTACTTC. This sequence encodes CASNAADSSYEQYF.